A selection of T cell receptor beta chains follows, all from one sample in a study of control samples from healthy donors and cancer patients. Repertoires were generated with immunoSEQ multiplex PCR, while TCRdb's copy carries only in-frame clones and drops some. Found here are about 70,000 clones, over 75% of them singletons; the top ten hold approximately 30%. Material: blood. The receptors originated from a man in his fifties or sixties in good health. Both conserved end residues are part of each CDR3. Each record gives: D gene, V gene, J gene, clone size, CDR3 protein, CDR3 DNA. A D gene is named only where the DNA matches it firmly. Size tells how often a clone was seen (once, few, many) or the class of an expanded clone, and some rows leave it out.

>TRBD2|TRBV6-2/TRBV6-3|TRBJ2-7|.
CASSYPSLAGSHYEQYF
TGTGCCAGCAGTTACCCTTCGCTAGCGGGATCGCACTACGAGCAGTACTTC
>TRBD1|TRBV19|TRBJ2-2|.
CASNKRGRTLNTGELFF
TGTGCCAGTAATAAGAGGGGGCGGACACTTAACACCGGGGAGCTGTTTTTT
>.|TRBV21-1|TRBJ1-2|.
CASSRTSPGPLYGYTF
TGTGCCAGCAGCAGGACTTCTCCGGGACCTCTTTATGGCTACACCTTC
>TRBD1|TRBV28|TRBJ1-2|.
CASSLPGQAGFYTF
TGTGCCAGCAGCCTCCCGGGACAGGCCGGTTTCTACACCTTC
>.|TRBV19|TRBJ2-3|.
CASIPRGTPTDTQYF
TGTGCCAGTATTCCCAGAGGAACCCCCACAGATACGCAGTATTTT
>.|TRBV10-3|TRBJ2-7|.
CAISESGQQGYEQYF
TGTGCCATCAGTGAGTCGGGACAACAGGGCTACGAGCAGTACTTC
>.|TRBV6-1|TRBJ1-6|.
CASSERNGNSPLHF
TGTGCCAGCAGTGAAAGGAACGGAAATTCACCCCTCCACTTT
>.|TRBV28|TRBJ2-7|.
CASSSQGGEQYF
TGTGCCAGCAGTTCACAGGGAGGCGAGCAGTACTTC
>.|TRBV7-4|TRBJ1-4|.
CASSLQGFFPSNEKLFF
TGTGCCAGCAGCTTGCAGGGGTTTTTTCCATCTAATGAAAAACTGTTTTTT
>.|TRBV11-3|TRBJ1-4|.
CASSLDGQRTEKLFF
TGTGCCAGCAGCTTAGACGGACAGCGAACTGAAAAACTGTTTTTT
>.|TRBV25-1|TRBJ1-2|.
CASSEDPSPNYGYTF
TGTGCCAGCAGTGAAGACCCCAGCCCAAACTATGGCTACACCTTC
>.|TRBV5-1|TRBJ1-4|.
CASSLEGKKLFF
TGCGCCAGCAGCTTGGAGGGTAAAAAACTGTTTTTT
>.|TRBV30|TRBJ1-2|.
CAWSVSGSIGYTF
TGTGCCTGGAGTGTATCAGGTTCAATTGGCTACACCTTC
>.|TRBV11-3|TRBJ1-2|.
CASSSGCDYGYTF
TGTGCCAGCAGCTCAGGGTGCGACTATGGCTACACCTTC
>.|TRBV11-3|TRBJ1-1|.
CASSLGGRSITEAFF
TGTGCCAGCAGCTTAGGGGGGCGCAGTATTACTGAAGCTTTCTTT
>TRBD2|TRBV7-2|TRBJ2-5|.
CASSLDISGSRETQYF
TGTGCCAGCAGCTTAGATATTAGCGGGAGTCGAGAGACCCAGTACTTC
>.|TRBV11-3|TRBJ1-3|.
CASSSGMGNTIYF
TGTGCCAGCAGCTCCGGTATGGGAAACACCATATATTTT
>.|TRBV28|TRBJ2-2|.
CASPTPTTGELFF
TGTGCCAGCCCAACCCCGACTACCGGGGAGCTGTTTTTT
>TRBD1|TRBV5-1|TRBJ1-1|.
CASRPTGGNTEAFF
TGCGCCAGCAGGCCTACAGGGGGGAACACTGAAGCTTTCTTT
>TRBD1|TRBV19|TRBJ2-7|.
CASRSGQGAQEQYF
TGTGCCAGTAGATCGGGACAGGGGGCGCAGGAGCAGTACTTC
>TRBD2|TRBV3-1/TRBV3-2|TRBJ2-1|.
CASRVGLAGVGEQFF
TGTGCCAGCAGGGTGGGACTAGCGGGAGTGGGAGAGCAGTTCTTC
>.|TRBV27|TRBJ2-2|.
CASRAPTTWVNTGELFF
TGTGCCAGCAGGGCCCCGACGACATGGGTTAACACCGGGGAGCTGTTTTTT
>TRBD2|TRBV7-6|TRBJ2-5|once
CASSFGGGGETQYF
TGTGCCAGCAGCTTTGGCGGGGGAGGGGAGACCCAGTACTTC
>TRBD2|TRBV5-1|TRBJ2-7|.
CASSGGLAGDYEQYF
TGCGCCAGCAGCGGTGGACTAGCGGGGGACTACGAGCAGTACTTC
>.|TRBV2|TRBJ2-3|once
CASKDTTDTQYF
TGTGCCAGCAAGGACACTACAGATACGCAGTATTTT
>TRBD1|TRBV19|TRBJ2-7|.
CASRPGQLVYEQYF
TGTGCCAGTAGGCCGGGACAGCTAGTCTACGAGCAGTACTTC
>TRBD1|TRBV11-1|TRBJ2-7|.
CASSFFSGGASYEQYF
TGTGCCAGCAGCTTCTTCTCAGGGGGCGCTTCCTACGAGCAGTACTTC
>TRBD1|TRBV9|TRBJ2-1|.
CASSVGTGDEQFF
TGTGCCAGCAGCGTAGGTACAGGGGATGAGCAGTTCTTC
>TRBD1|TRBV28|TRBJ1-4|.
CASSLIDRVGEKLFF
TGTGCCAGCAGTTTAATAGACAGGGTAGGCGAAAAACTGTTTTTT
>.|TRBV6-2/TRBV6-3|TRBJ2-1|.
CASSQTSLNEQFF
TGTGCCAGCAGTCAAACATCGTTAAATGAGCAGTTCTTC
>TRBD2|TRBV7-2|TRBJ2-7|few
CASSAGLAGYEQYF
TGTGCCAGCAGCGCAGGACTAGCGGGGTACGAGCAGTACTTC
>.|TRBV10-3|TRBJ2-1|.
CAISERDGAYNEQFF
TGTGCCATCAGTGAGAGGGACGGTGCCTACAATGAGCAGTTCTTC
>.|TRBV30|TRBJ1-6|.
CAWRFRDYSPLHF
TGTGCCTGGAGGTTTAGAGACTATTCACCCCTCCACTTT
>TRBD1|TRBV7-8|TRBJ1-2|few
CASSLNPGGTHNYGYTF
TGTGCCAGCAGCTTAAATCCAGGGGGTACTCATAACTATGGCTACACCTTC
>TRBD2|TRBV24-1|TRBJ2-2|.
CATGGLEWSGELFF
TGTGCCACAGGGGGACTAGAGTGGTCCGGGGAGCTGTTTTTT
>TRBD2|TRBV6-2/TRBV6-3|TRBJ2-5|few
CASSTQTSGKETQYF
TGTGCCAGCAGTACCCAGACTAGCGGGAAAGAGACCCAGTACTTC
>TRBD2|TRBV27|TRBJ2-1|once
CASRTSGLALFF
TGTGCCAGCCGTACATCCGGACTAGCGCTATTCTTC
>.|TRBV5-1|TRBJ2-3|.
CASSPGGRSTDTQYF
TGCGCCAGCAGCCCGGGTGGCCGTAGCACAGATACGCAGTATTTT
>TRBD2|TRBV5-4|TRBJ2-5|.
CASSLALAAQETQYF
TGTGCCAGCAGCTTGGCCCTAGCGGCACAAGAGACCCAGTACTTC
>.|TRBV6-6|TRBJ2-7|.
CASSRLQGYEQYF
TGTGCCAGCAGTCGCCTTCAGGGCTACGAGCAGTACTTC
>.|TRBV3-1/TRBV3-2|TRBJ2-3|.
CASSQGKARTDTQYF
TGTGCCAGCAGCCAAGGGAAAGCGCGGACAGATACGCAGTATTTT
>TRBD1|TRBV5-1|TRBJ2-5|.
CASSLGGTGGAQYF
TGCGCCAGCAGCTTGGGTGGGACAGGGGGCGCCCAGTACTTC
>.|TRBV25-1|TRBJ1-2|.
CASSEYGRDNYGYTF
TGTGCCAGCAGTGAATATGGTCGGGACAACTATGGCTACACCTTC
>.|TRBV25-1|TRBJ1-1|.
CDRKAAGEMNTEAFF
TGTGACCGAAAGGCCGCAGGAGAAATGAACACTGAAGCTTTCTTT
>.|TRBV24-1|TRBJ2-5|.
CATSDGYQETQYF
TGTGCCACCAGTGACGGATACCAAGAGACCCAGTACTTC
>.|TRBV19|TRBJ1-3|.
CASSPSSGNTIYF
TGTGCCAGTAGTCCGTCTTCAGGAAACACCATATATTTT
>.|TRBV4-2|TRBJ1-3|.
CASSQGASGNTIYF
TGTGCCAGCAGCCAAGGGGCCTCTGGAAACACCATATATTTT
>.|TRBV12-2|TRBJ2-2|.
CASRFGQGPTGELFF
TGTGCAAGTCGCTTCGGACAGGGCCCCACCGGGGAGCTGTTTTTT